This TCR beta chain was obtained from a study of blood T cells in healthy people across ages. Alongside a J-beta primer mix, a sample-barcoded 5' primer served in a second PCR lasting about 6 to 12 cycles. TCRdb re-called the 5' RACE reads through MiXCR, storing one row per CDR3 protein. The sample contains 600,000 to 1,000,000 distinct CDR3 sequences, roughly 64% of which appear only once. A few counts support this clonotype. This CDR3 spans 10 amino acids. V was pared by 11 bases and J by 9 bases, with 8 bases between. CDR1 is SEHNR and CDR2 is FQNEAQ in the germline V gene (reference sequence). V and J are TRBV7-9 and TRBJ1-6, with D unresolved. The clonotype was recovered from a man aged 30 to 45 in good health. The sample taken for sequencing was blood. The CDR3 bases are TGTGCCGAAATCCCTTCACCCCTCCACTTT. This encodes CAEIPSPLHF.